A single sample gave rise to the 2 T cell receptor beta chains below, sequenced in a study of blood T cell repertoires in COVID-19. TCRdb's table, derived via immunoSEQ multiplex PCR, lists solely in-frame clones and lacks some. The data contain more than 100,000 clones, about nine tenths of them singletons. Specimen: peripheral blood. The receptors come from a man aged 45-60 years with active COVID-19.

This chain connects TRBV3-1 (or the pseudogene TRBV3-2) to TRBJ1-2; maybe TRBD1 (6 bases). The ends were cut back, 4 bases at V and 4 bases at J, with 10 bases in the middle. Germline loops: CDR1 LGHDT, CDR2 YNNKEL (reference sequence). This CDR3 is 13 amino acids long. The CDR3 here is CASSRGQFYGYTF. The CDR3 DNA is TGTGCCAGCAGCCGCGGACAGTTCTATGGCTACACCTTC.

The V call is TRBV6-5, the J call TRBJ2-7; 10 bases align to TRBD1. This CDR3 comprises 15 residues. J was trimmed by 3 bases and V by 5 bases; bases with no gene match: 7. Germline CDR1 and CDR2: MNHEY and SVGAGI. CDR3: CASSLRTGGHYEQYF. In DNA, the CDR3 is TGTGCCAGCAGTCTTCGGACAGGGGGTCACTACGAGCAGTACTTC.